Shown below are 13 T cell receptor beta chains from a single sample sequenced in a study of blood T cell repertoires in COVID-19. The data were produced by immunoSEQ multiplex PCR, yet TCRdb's version contains in-frame clones alone and is incomplete. Altogether more than 300,000 clones are present, just over 90% being singletons, with the ten largest covering roughly 0.9%. Sequencing used PBMCs or T cells enriched from blood (not recorded which). The receptors originated from a woman aged 40 to 50 who had been exposed to COVID-19.

The chain combines TRBV5-1 with TRBJ2-7; TRBD1 aligns across 10 bases. V trimming: 0 bases; J trimming: 4 bases; junction bases outside the gene matches: 4. Germline values: CDR1 SGHRS, CDR2 YFSETQ. The CDR3 runs to 15 residues. In nucleotides, the CDR3 is TGCGCCAGCAGCTTGGCTAGGGACAGGGGTTACGAGCAGTACTTC. It is translated as CASSLARDRGYEQYF.

This sequence joins TRBV2 and TRBJ2-1, with D tentatively TRBD2 (6 bases). Germline V gene sequence: CDR1 SNHLY, CDR2 FYNNEI. This CDR3 comprises 13 residues. Trimming cost V 5 bases and J 7 bases, with 12 bases left between them. The CDR3 here is CASSPIRGNEQFF. The CDR3 DNA reads as TGTGCCAGCAGTCCGATCCGGGGGAATGAGCAGTTCTTC.

The V call is TRBV5-1, the J call TRBJ2-7; TRBD2 is a possible D gene (5 bases). The CDR3 has 15 amino acids. Trimming stripped 3 bases from V and 6 bases from J, with 19 bases between. Looked up from germline, CDR1 is SGHRS and CDR2 is YFSETQ. The CDR3 loop reads CASSSREGSLAEQYF. The CDR3 nucleotides are TGCGCCAGCAGCTCCCGGGAAGGGTCGTTGGCCGAGCAGTACTTC.

V is TRBV15 and J is TRBJ1-2; D gene unclear. The CDR3 contains 15 residues. The germline V gene has CDR1 LNHNV and CDR2 YYDKDF (reference sequence). Between the trimmed V and J ends, which lost 0 bases and 2 bases, there was a span of 10 bases. As DNA, the CDR3 is TGTGCCACCAGCAGAGATTACACAGAGAACTATGGCTACACCTTC. Translation: CATSRDYTENYGYTF.

This chain links TRBV19 with TRBJ1-1; 7 bases agree with TRBD1. Germline CDR1 is LNHDA and CDR2 is SQIVND (reference sequence). With 5 bases clipped from V and 6 bases from J, the junction kept 15 bases outside the gene matches. CDR3 length: 16 amino acids. In DNA, the CDR3 is TGTGCCAGTAGTGTCGGGACAGCGGGCGTTTCGGCTGAAGCTTTCTTT. Its protein product is CASSVGTAGVSAEAFF. Full variable domain (rest looked up from reference TRBV19 and TRBJ1-1): DGGITQSPKYLFRKEGQNVTLSCEQNLNHDAMYWYRQDPGQGLRLIYYSQIVNDFQKGDIAEGYSVSREKKESFPLTVTSAQKNPTAFYLCASSVGTAGVSAEAFFGQGTRLTVV.

A few counts support this clone. The junction departs from germline at one end; a sequencing error may be responsible. The V call is TRBV7-7, the J call TRBJ2-7, with 7 nucleotides matching TRBD1. CDR3 length: 15 amino acids. Germline-derived CDR1 and CDR2 are SSHAT and FNYEAQ (reference sequence). In DNA, the CDR3 is TGTGCTAGCAGCTTAGATCGGACAGGCTCCTACGAGCAGTACTTC. Its protein is CASSLDRTGSYEQYF.

The chain couples TRBV10-2 to TRBJ1-2; 9 bases are shared with TRBD1. In germline, CDR1 is WSHSY, CDR2 SAAADI. The CDR3 spans 12 residues. After removal of 3 bases from V and 14 bases from J, the junction contained 7 bases not matched to a gene. The CDR3 DNA sequence: TGCGCCAGCAGTGAAGGGACAGGGACCAAAACCTTC. The encoded protein is CASSEGTGTKTF.

This chain connects TRBV14 to TRBJ1-2; D gene unclear. With 1 base removed from V and 3 bases from J, the gap between germline ends came to 15 bases. Germline CDR1 reads SGHDN; CDR2 reads FVKESK. This CDR3 has 16 residues. The DNA for the CDR3 is TGTGCCAGCAGCCAAGTTATGGGGAGGTGGGACTATGGCTACACCTTC. Its protein is CASSQVMGRWDYGYTF.

The chain is built from TRBV4-1 and TRBJ1-1, with D possibly being TRBD1 (5 bases). V shed 1 base and J shed 0 bases, with 9 bases lying between them. Germline V CDR1 and CDR2: MGHRA, YSYEKL. The CDR3 consists of 15 residues. The CDR3 protein is CASSQVGAMNTEAFF. CDR3 DNA: TGCGCCAGCAGCCAAGTTGGGGCGATGAACACTGAAGCTTTCTTT.

The V call is TRBV12-3 or TRBV12-4, the J call TRBJ2-1, with a tentative D call TRBD2 (6 bases). Trimming stripped 6 bases from V and 6 bases from J, with 9 bases between. The CDR3 spans 12 residues. The CDR3 DNA follows: TGTGCCAGCAGCCCGACTAGCAATGAGCAGTTCTTC. Its translation is CASSPTSNEQFF.

The chain has TRBV2 and TRBJ1-2; D possibly corresponds to TRBD1 (6 bases). The V and J ends lost 4 bases and 6 bases respectively, with 12 bases between them. Germline V gives CDR1 SNHLY, CDR2 FYNNEI. This CDR3 spans 13 amino acids. CDR3 loop: CASSVGRGNGYTF. The CDR3 DNA sequence: TGTGCCAGCAGTGTTGGCAGGGGAAATGGCTACACCTTC.

V gene TRBV25-1 combines with J gene TRBJ1-2; D is uncertain. Trimming took off 8 bases at V and 2 bases at J, with 15 bases between the two ends. The CDR3 consists of 14 residues. In germline, CDR1 is MGHDK, CDR2 SYGVNS. CDR3 sequence (DNA): TGTGCCAGCTCCCAGAAGGGCGGGAACTATGGCTACACCTTC. Amino acid sequence: CASSQKGGNYGYTF.

The chain has TRBV6-5 and TRBJ2-7, with 7 bases fitting TRBD1. CDR3 length: 15 residues. Germline V gives CDR1 MNHEY, CDR2 SVGAGI. The V segment lost 6 bases and the J segment 1 base; nucleotides outside the gene matches: 9. CDR3 residues: CASRTGTARSYEQYF. As DNA, the CDR3 is TGTGCCAGCAGGACCGGGACAGCGAGATCCTACGAGCAGTACTTC.